The TCR beta chain described here comes from a study of cytotoxic CD8 clonotypes in ibrutinib-treated CLL. Remarks on this clone: The antigen is undetermined.

This CDR3 has 13 residues. Germline assignment: CDR1 ENHRY and CDR2 SYGVKD. With 0 bases removed from V and 7 bases from J, the gap between germline ends came to 9 bases. Findings and limits, study-wide: On treatment, the uncommon public clonotypes contracted or remained stable.

Sequencing used immunoSEQ multiplex PCR; TCRdb keeps in-frame clones, though not all of them. The table records 40,000 to 55,000 clones, approximately 87% of them present only once. The source was PBMCs, collected after 24 months of ibrutinib treatment. The clonotype originates from a human donor with chronic lymphocytic leukemia. The chain is built from TRBV10-3 and TRBJ1-2; D is possibly TRBD1 (5 bases). The CDR3 DNA reads as TGTGCCATCAGTGAGTCAGGGGAGAGTGGCTACACCTTC. Protein product: CAISESGESGYTF.